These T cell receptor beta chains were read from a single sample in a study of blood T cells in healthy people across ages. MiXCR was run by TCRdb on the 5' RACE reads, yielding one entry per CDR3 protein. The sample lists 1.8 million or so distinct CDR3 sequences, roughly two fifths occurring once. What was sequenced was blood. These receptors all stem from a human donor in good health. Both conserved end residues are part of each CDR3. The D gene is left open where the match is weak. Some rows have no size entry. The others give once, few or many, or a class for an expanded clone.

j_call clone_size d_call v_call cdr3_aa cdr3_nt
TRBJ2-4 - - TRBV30 CAWSYSDEQYF TGTGCCTGGAGTTACTCGGATGAGCAGTACTTC
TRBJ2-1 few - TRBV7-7 CASSDGTYNEQFF TGTGCTAGCTCTGACGGGACCTACAATGAGCAGTTCTTC
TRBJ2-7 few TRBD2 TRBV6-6 CASSYSGGGVHEQYF TGTGCCAGCAGTTACTCCGGCGGGGGGGTTCACGAGCAGTACTTC
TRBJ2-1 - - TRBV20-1 CSAVRSGQNEQFF TGCAGTGCTGTCCGATCAGGGCAGAATGAGCAGTTCTTC
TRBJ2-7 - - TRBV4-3 CASSQVVYAPSYEQYF TGCGCCAGCAGCCAAGTCGTTTATGCACCTTCCTACGAGCAGTACTTC
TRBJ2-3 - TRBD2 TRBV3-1 CASSRSGGQSGTQYF TGTGCCAGCAGCCGTAGCGGGGGACAAAGCGGTACGCAGTATTTT
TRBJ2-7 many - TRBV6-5 CASSYSRGTYEQYF TGTGCCAGCAGTTACTCGAGGGGGACCTACGAGCAGTACTTC
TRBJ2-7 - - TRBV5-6 CASSLDLAGSYEQYF TGTGCCAGCAGCTTGGATTTGGCAGGTTCCTACGAGCAGTACTTC
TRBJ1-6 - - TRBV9 CASSGEGTSSPPHF TGTGCCAGCAGCGGAGAAGGGACTTCCTCGCCCCCCCACTTT
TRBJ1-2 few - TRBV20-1 CSARGVGRYGYTF TGCAGTGCTAGAGGAGTAGGTCGGTATGGCTACACCTTC
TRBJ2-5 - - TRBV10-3 CAISESDGGETQYF TGTGCCATCAGTGAGTCGGACGGGGGAGAGACCCAGTACTTC
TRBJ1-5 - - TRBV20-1 CSAVSTHQPQHF TGCAGTGCTGTATCCACTCATCAGCCCCAGCATTTT
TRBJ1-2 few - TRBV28 CASSSGLPESLYGYTF TGTGCCAGCAGTTCCGGACTGCCCGAGTCTTTATATGGCTACACCTTC
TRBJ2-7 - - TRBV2 CASISDSGSYEQYF TGTGCCAGCATATCGGACAGCGGTTCCTACGAGCAGTACTTC
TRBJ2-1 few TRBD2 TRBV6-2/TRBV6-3 CASSRLAELYNEQFF TGTGCCAGCAGTCGACTAGCGGAACTCTACAATGAGCAGTTCTTC
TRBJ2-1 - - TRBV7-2 CASSAGLSGHEQFF TGTGCCAGCAGTGCGGGGCTGTCGGGCCATGAGCAGTTCTTC
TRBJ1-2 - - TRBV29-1 CSVMGGEGYGYTF TGCAGCGTTATGGGCGGCGAGGGGTATGGCTACACCTTC
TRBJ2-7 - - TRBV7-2 CASSLVVGTFYEQYF TGTGCCAGCAGCTTAGTGGTCGGCACATTCTACGAGCAGTACTTC
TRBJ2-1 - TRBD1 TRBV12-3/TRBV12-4 CASSKYRGYEQFF TGTGCCAGCAGCAAATACAGGGGATATGAGCAGTTCTTC
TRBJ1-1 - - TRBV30 CAWGRDNIWNTEAFF TGTGCCTGGGGCCGGGACAACATATGGAACACTGAAGCTTTCTTT
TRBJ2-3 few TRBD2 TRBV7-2 CASSLVGGVTDTQYF TGTGCCAGCAGCTTAGTGGGAGGGGTCACAGATACGCAGTATTTT
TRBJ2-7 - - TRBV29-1 CSVAGSLHEQYF TGCAGCGTCGCCGGGTCCCTCCACGAGCAGTACTTC
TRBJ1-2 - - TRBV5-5 CASSLDAGWDYGYTF TGTGCCAGCAGCTTGGACGCAGGGTGGGACTATGGCTACACCTTC
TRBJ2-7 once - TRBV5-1 CASSPRTGVTGEQYF TGCGCCAGCAGCCCAAGGACTGGAGTTACGGGCGAGCAGTACTTC
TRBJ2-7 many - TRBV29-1 CSVVLSDEQYF TGCAGCGTTGTACTAAGCGACGAGCAGTACTTC
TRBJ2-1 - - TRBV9 CASSVQGRYNEQFF TGTGCCAGCAGCGTTCAGGGGAGGTACAATGAGCAGTTCTTC
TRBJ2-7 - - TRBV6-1 CASSFRDTGSYEQYF TGTGCCAGCAGCTTCCGGGACACCGGTTCCTACGAGCAGTACTTC
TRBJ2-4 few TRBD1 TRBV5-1 CASSSQGTGENIQYF TGCGCCAGCAGCTCCCAGGGGACAGGGGAAAACATTCAGTACTTC
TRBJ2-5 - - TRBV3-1 CASSQARDFQETQYF TGTGCCAGCAGCCAAGCCCGGGACTTCCAAGAGACCCAGTACTTC
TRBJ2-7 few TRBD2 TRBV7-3 CASSSGLAKDEQYF TGTGCCAGCAGCTCGGGACTAGCAAAGGACGAGCAGTACTTC
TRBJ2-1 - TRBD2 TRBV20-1 CSARDLRGGPDEQFF TGCAGTGCTAGAGATTTGCGGGGGGGCCCTGATGAGCAGTTCTTC
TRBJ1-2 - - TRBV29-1 CSVTKGDYGYTF TGCAGCGTTACCAAGGGGGACTATGGCTACACCTTC
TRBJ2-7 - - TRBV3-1 CASSQGSFYEQYF TGTGCCAGCAGCCAGGGCAGTTTCTACGAGCAGTACTTC
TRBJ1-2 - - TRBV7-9 CASSTQVMEGYTF TGTGCCAGCAGCACCCAGGTGATGGAAGGCTACACCTTC
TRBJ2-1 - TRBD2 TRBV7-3 CASSLRRTSGGRTNEQFF TGTGCCAGCAGCCTCCGTCGGACTAGCGGGGGCCGGACCAATGAGCAGTTCTTC
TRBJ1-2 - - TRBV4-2 CASSQDVKGFYYGYTF TGTGCCAGCAGCCAAGACGTGAAGGGGTTCTACTATGGCTACACCTTC
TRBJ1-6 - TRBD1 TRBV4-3 CASSQEGTDNSPLHF TGCGCCAGCAGCCAAGAAGGGACAGATAATTCACCCCTCCACTTT
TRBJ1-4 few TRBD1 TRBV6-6 CASRWTGEGEKLFF TGTGCCAGCAGGTGGACAGGGGAGGGTGAAAAACTGTTTTTT
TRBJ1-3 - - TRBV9 CASSSQGSSGNTIYF TGTGCCAGCAGCTCTCAAGGGAGTTCTGGAAACACCATATATTTT
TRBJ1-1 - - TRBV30 CAWSVRSVNTEAFF TGTGCCTGGAGTGTACGGTCAGTTAACACTGAAGCTTTCTTT
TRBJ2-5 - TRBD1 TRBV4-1 CASSHPRTGGEETQYF TGCGCCAGCAGCCACCCCAGGACAGGGGGCGAGGAGACCCAGTACTTC
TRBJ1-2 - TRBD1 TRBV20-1 CSAVTTGVGYGYTF TGCAGTGCCGTAACGACAGGGGTCGGTTATGGCTACACCTTC
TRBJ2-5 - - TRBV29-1 CSVGGVMQETQYF TGCAGCGTTGGGGGGGTAATGCAGGAGACCCAGTACTTC
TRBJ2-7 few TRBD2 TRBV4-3 CASSQVSSGGLYEQYF TGCGCCAGCAGCCAAGTCTCGAGCGGGGGGCTCTACGAGCAGTACTTC
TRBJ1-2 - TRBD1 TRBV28 CASSFGETGYYYGYTF TGTGCCAGCAGTTTCGGGGAGACAGGGTACTACTATGGCTACACCTTC
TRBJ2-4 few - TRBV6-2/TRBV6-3 CASRELTLAKNIQYF TGTGCCAGCAGGGAACTAACTTTAGCCAAAAACATTCAGTACTTC
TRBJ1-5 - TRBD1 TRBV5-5 CASSSGTGSQPQHF TGTGCCAGCAGTTCCGGGACAGGGAGTCAGCCCCAGCATTTT
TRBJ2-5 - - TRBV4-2 CASSQVSGGIQETQYF TGTGCCAGCAGCCAAGTCTCCGGGGGAATTCAAGAGACCCAGTACTTC
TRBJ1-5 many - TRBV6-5 CASSYLGGGQPQHF TGTGCCAGCAGTTACTTGGGAGGTGGCCAGCCCCAGCATTTT
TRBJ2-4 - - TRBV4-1 CASSPNDGLGNIQYF TGCGCCAGCAGCCCAAACGACGGCTTGGGAAACATTCAGTACTTC
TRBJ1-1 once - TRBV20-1 CSVADTGSSTEAFF TGCAGTGTTGCGGATACGGGGTCGTCCACTGAAGCTTTCTTT
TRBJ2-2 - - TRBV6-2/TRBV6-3 CASIRSSPGAGELFF TGTGCCAGCATCCGGTCAAGTCCGGGGGCTGGTGAGCTGTTTTTT
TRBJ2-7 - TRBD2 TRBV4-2 CASSPAGGGGFYEQYF TGTGCCAGCAGCCCTGCTGGGGGCGGGGGGTTTTACGAGCAGTACTTC